What follows is one TCR beta chain and its context. The record originates from a study of blood T cell repertoires in COVID-19. Data came from immunoSEQ multiplex PCR; TCRdb stores just in-frame clones and leaves some out. The sample shows 200,000 to 250,000 clones, under 90% of them seen only once. Germline CDR1 and CDR2: LNHDA and SQIVND (reference sequence). The CDR3 extends over 15 amino acids. Trimming removed 6 bases from V and 4 bases from J; junction bases left unmatched: 7. Sequencing used peripheral blood. The V gene is TRBV19, the J gene TRBJ1-2; 11 bases match TRBD1. This clonotype was sampled from a woman of 80 years or more with active or convalescent COVID-19. The CDR3 sequence is CASSWDRGTSYGYTF. CDR3 DNA sequence: TGTGCCAGTAGCTGGGACAGGGGGACCTCCTATGGCTACACCTTC.